Listed below are T cell receptor beta chains from one sample, sequenced in a study of T cell responses to AZD1222 COVID-19 vaccine. Profiled with immunoSEQ multiplex PCR; TCRdb holds only in-frame clones, not every one. The sample has some 110,000 clones, about 88% seen once. The source material was peripheral blood, sampled on day 0 of AZD1222 vaccination. All receptors derive from an adult in good health. The CDR3 runs from the conserved cysteine through the conserved F or W. D genes are given only for firm matches. The size of a clone is reported for some rows only, either as once, few or many, or as a class for expanded clones.

- - TRBJ2-2 TRBV7-8 TGTGCCAGCAGCCAACAGGGTCGGGTCGGGGAGCTGTTTTTT CASSQQGRVGELFF
- - TRBJ1-6 TRBV3-1/TRBV3-2 TGTGCCAGCAGCCAAGGGGCCAGGTCTTATAATTCACCCCTCCACTTT CASSQGARSYNSPLHF
TRBD1 - TRBJ1-2 TRBV6-5 TGTGCCAGCAGGGAGGGACAGGGCCCTAACTATGGCTACACCTTC CASREGQGPNYGYTF
- - TRBJ2-5 TRBV27 TGTGCCAGCAGTTTCGCAGGATTGGAGACCCAGTACTTC CASSFAGLETQYF
- - TRBJ2-3 TRBV30 TGTGCCTGGGACCAGGGAGGCACAGATACGCAGTATTTT CAWDQGGTDTQYF
- - TRBJ2-7 TRBV6-5 TGTGCCAGCAGTTACTCCAGGGGTGTAAGTGGCGAGCAGTACTTC CASSYSRGVSGEQYF
TRBD1 - TRBJ2-3 TRBV27 TGTGCCAGCCGAACAGGGGCTACGCAGTATTTT CASRTGATQYF
- - TRBJ2-5 TRBV7-9 TGTGCCAGCAGCCCCCCGAGGGACTTTCAAGAGACCCAGTACTTC CASSPPRDFQETQYF
- - TRBJ2-1 TRBV15 TGTGCCACCAGCTATGGGGAGGTCTACAATGAGCAGTTCTTC CATSYGEVYNEQFF
- few TRBJ1-2 TRBV4-1 TGCGCCAGCAGCCAAGTCCGAGGGTATGGCTACACCTTC CASSQVRGYGYTF
- - TRBJ2-7 TRBV2 TGTGCCAGCAGCGACAGCTACGAGCAGTACTTC CASSDSYEQYF
TRBD2 - TRBJ2-4 TRBV5-1 TGCGCCAGCTCGGGTAGCGGGAGAGGGGGAACCAAAAACATTCAGTACTTC CASSGSGRGGTKNIQYF
- - TRBJ1-6 TRBV25-1 TGTGCCAGCAGTGACCGAAACCATTCACCCCTCCACTTT CASSDRNHSPLHF
- few TRBJ2-7 TRBV7-2 TGTGCCAGCAGCTTTCTGGACGTCTCCTACGAGCAGTACTTC CASSFLDVSYEQYF
- - TRBJ1-5 TRBV5-5 TGTGCCAGCAGCTTGCGAACAGGGAATAGCAATCAGCCCCAGCATTTT CASSLRTGNSNQPQHF
- - TRBJ1-5 TRBV4-1 TGCGCCAGCAGCCAAGATCGCCCTAGCAATCAGCCCCAGCATTTT CASSQDRPSNQPQHF
TRBD1 - TRBJ1-3 TRBV9 TGTGCCAGCAGCGTTACCTCCGGGACAGGGGCAAACACCATATATTTT CASSVTSGTGANTIYF
- - TRBJ2-1 TRBV6-4 TGTGCCAGCAGTACGGAGGACTCCAGATCGGGTGGGCAGTTCTTC CASSTEDSRSGGQFF
- - TRBJ2-2 TRBV5-1 TGCGCCAGCAGCTTTTCGCAGGGTGGGGCCGGGGAGCTGTTTTTT CASSFSQGGAGELFF
TRBD2 - TRBJ2-7 TRBV24-1 TGTGCCACCAGTGATGGGGGGGGCTACGAGCAGTACTTC CATSDGGGYEQYF
- - TRBJ2-7 TRBV7-9 TGTGCCAGCAGCTCAGGTTATTTGGAGCAGTACTTC CASSSGYLEQYF
- - TRBJ1-3 TRBV28 TGTGCCAGCAGCTCAGGGAATGGAAACACCATATATTTT CASSSGNGNTIYF
TRBD1 - TRBJ1-4 TRBV18 TGTGCCAGCTCTTTTTCCGGGACAGGCCCAACTAATGAAAAACTGTTTTTT CASSFSGTGPTNEKLFF
- once TRBJ2-3 TRBV9 TGTGCCAGCAGCCCAGAGACCAACCAACCCACAGATACGCAGTATTTT CASSPETNQPTDTQYF
TRBD1 - TRBJ1-2 TRBV7-9 TGTGCCAGCAACCTGGACAGGGGGTATGGCTACACCTTC CASNLDRGYGYTF
TRBD2 - TRBJ2-2 TRBV27 TGTGCCAGCAAGGGGGGAACTTGGACTAGCGGGAGGGTCACAAACACCGGGGAGCTGTTTTTT CASKGGTWTSGRVTNTGELFF
- once TRBJ1-1 TRBV4-1 TGCGCCAGCAGCCAAGAGCGGGGAACTGAAGCTTTCTTT CASSQERGTEAFF
- - TRBJ1-5 TRBV7-6 TGTGCCAGCAGCTTAGAACAGGGCCCCAATCAGCCCCAGCATTTT CASSLEQGPNQPQHF
- - TRBJ1-2 TRBV6-5 TGTGCCAGCAGTTACTCGGGAGGGGGAGGCTATGGCTACACCTTC CASSYSGGGGYGYTF
TRBD2 - TRBJ2-1 TRBV7-2 TGTGCCAGCAGCTCCATACCCCAACTAGCGGGGGTCTCCTACAATGAGCAGTTCTTC CASSSIPQLAGVSYNEQFF
TRBD1 - TRBJ2-2 TRBV4-1 TGCGCCAGCAGCCAACGACAGGGGGTAAACACCGGGGAGCTGTTTTTT CASSQRQGVNTGELFF
- - TRBJ2-3 TRBV3-1/TRBV3-2 TGTGCCAGCACAGGAAGGGTAGGAGATACGCAGTATTTT CASTGRVGDTQYF
TRBD2 - TRBJ2-7 TRBV20-1 TGCAGTGCTAGTCTAAGCGGGAGGGAGTCCTACGAGCAGTACTTC CSASLSGRESYEQYF
TRBD1 - TRBJ2-7 TRBV30 TGTGCCTGGAGTCGATTGGGACAGGGGGCGAAGGAGCAGTACTTC CAWSRLGQGAKEQYF
- - TRBJ1-2 TRBV7-6 TGTGCCAGCAGCCCCTCGGCGGACACACCTAACTATGGCTACACCTTC CASSPSADTPNYGYTF
TRBD1 - TRBJ1-5 TRBV30 TGTGCCTGGAGTTCGTACAGGGGAGGTCAGCCCCAGCATTTT CAWSSYRGGQPQHF
TRBD1 few TRBJ1-6 TRBV7-9 TGTGCCAGCAGCTTAGACAGGGGGGACAATAATTCACCCCTCCACTTT CASSLDRGDNNSPLHF
- once TRBJ1-3 TRBV7-9 TGTGCCAGCAGCCCCGGGGCCTCTGGAAACACCATATATTTT CASSPGASGNTIYF
- - TRBJ1-5 TRBV3-1/TRBV3-2 TGTGCCAGCAGCCAAGTAGGGAGGCAGGGGCCCCAGCATTTT CASSQVGRQGPQHF
TRBD1 - TRBJ2-7 TRBV19 TGTGCCAGTAGTCCCGGGACAGGCGGTAAGATCTTATACGAGCAGTACTTC CASSPGTGGKILYEQYF
TRBD1 - TRBJ1-6 TRBV6-4 TGTGCCAGCAGACCCGGACAGGGGAATAATTCACCCCTCCACTTT CASRPGQGNNSPLHF
- - TRBJ1-1 TRBV28 TGTGCCAGCAGTTTCATCGGGAGGACTGAAGCTTTCTTT CASSFIGRTEAFF
- - TRBJ2-1 TRBV7-2 TGTGCCAGCAGCTTGCGCCTTATAGATGAGCAGTTCTTC CASSLRLIDEQFF
TRBD2 - TRBJ2-3 TRBV5-1 TGCGCCAGCAGCTTGGGGCTAGCGGGAGTGGCAGATACGCAGTATTTT CASSLGLAGVADTQYF
TRBD1 - TRBJ1-4 TRBV18 TGTGCCAGCTCACCAGGGACAGGGGGCCTGGAAAAACTGTTTTTT CASSPGTGGLEKLFF
- - TRBJ2-5 TRBV3-1/TRBV3-2 TGTGCCAGCAGCCAATGGAGGAGGGCCGGTGGAGAGACCCAGTACTTC CASSQWRRAGGETQYF
TRBD1 - TRBJ2-2 TRBV19 TGTGCCAGTAGGTCCGGGACAGGCTATACCGGGGAGCTGTTTTTT CASRSGTGYTGELFF
- once TRBJ2-5 TRBV25-1 TGTGCCAGCAGTGAAAGGGGGTCCGGGGGAGTTATAGGGACCCAGTACTTC CASSERGSGGVIGTQYF
- - TRBJ2-2 TRBV9 TGTGCCAGCAGCGTAGGGGGGCGGAACACCGGGGAGCTGTTTTTT CASSVGGRNTGELFF
- - TRBJ1-2 TRBV5-1 TGCGCCAGCAGCTCCGGCCCCTATGTGCTTGGCTACACCTTC CASSSGPYVLGYTF
- - TRBJ2-5 TRBV6-5 TGTGCCAGCGTTCCCGCAGGGAAAGAGACCCAGTACTTC CASVPAGKETQYF
TRBD1 - TRBJ2-1 TRBV24-1 TGTGCCACCAGTGCCCTAGGACAGGGTTTCAATGAGCAGTTCTTC CATSALGQGFNEQFF
- - TRBJ2-1 TRBV5-1 TGCGCCAGCAGCTTTCCTGGGGGAGGCAATGAGCAGTTCTTC CASSFPGGGNEQFF
TRBD2 - TRBJ2-3 TRBV11-2 TGTGCCAGCAGCCTCTACTTAGCGGGGGGGGCAGATACGCAGTATTTT CASSLYLAGGADTQYF
- - TRBJ1-4 TRBV11-1 TGTGCCAGCAGCTTAAACTGGGACGCGGAAAAACTGTTTTTT CASSLNWDAEKLFF
- - TRBJ2-2 TRBV30 TGTGCCTGGAGTGGGGGGAACGGGGAGCTGTTTTTT CAWSGGNGELFF
- - TRBJ1-2 TRBV6-5 TGTGCCAGCAGTAGGGGGAATGGCTACACCTTC CASSRGNGYTF